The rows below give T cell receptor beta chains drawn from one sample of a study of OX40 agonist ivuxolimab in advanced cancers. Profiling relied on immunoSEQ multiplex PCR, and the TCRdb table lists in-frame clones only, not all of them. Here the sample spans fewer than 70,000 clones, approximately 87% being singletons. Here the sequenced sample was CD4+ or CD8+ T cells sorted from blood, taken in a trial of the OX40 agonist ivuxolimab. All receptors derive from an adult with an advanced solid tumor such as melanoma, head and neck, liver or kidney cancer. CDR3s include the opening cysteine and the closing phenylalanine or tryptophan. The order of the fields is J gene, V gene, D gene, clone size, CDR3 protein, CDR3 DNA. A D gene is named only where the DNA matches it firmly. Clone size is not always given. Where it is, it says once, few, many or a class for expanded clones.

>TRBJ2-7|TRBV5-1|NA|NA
CASSLPSYEQYF
TGCGCCAGCAGCCTGCCGAGCTACGAGCAGTACTTC
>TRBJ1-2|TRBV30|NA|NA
CAWSAVTGYGYTF
TGTGCCTGGAGTGCCGTCACAGGGTATGGCTACACCTTC
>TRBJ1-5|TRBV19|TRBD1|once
CASSTGQSNQPQHF
TGTGCCAGTAGTACGGGACAGTCCAATCAGCCCCAGCATTTT
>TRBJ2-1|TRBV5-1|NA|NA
CASSLAGLNEQFF
TGCGCCAGCAGCTTGGCGGGGCTGAATGAGCAGTTCTTC
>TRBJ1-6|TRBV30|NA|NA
CAWSLDSSYNSPLHF
TGTGCCTGGAGTTTAGACAGCTCCTATAATTCACCCCTCCACTTT
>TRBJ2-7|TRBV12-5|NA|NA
CASGTRGKNQGLPRKAREQYF
TGTGCTAGTGGTACTCGGGGGAAAAATCAGGGCCTACCAAGAAAGGCTAGAGAGCAGTACTTC
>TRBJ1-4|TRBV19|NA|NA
CASSSDEKLFF
TGTGCCAGTAGTTCGGATGAAAAACTGTTTTTT
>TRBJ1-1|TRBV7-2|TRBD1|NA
CASSSQMQGGAFF
TGTGCCAGCAGCTCTCAAATGCAGGGGGGAGCTTTCTTT
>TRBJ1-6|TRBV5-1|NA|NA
CASSLGPGNNSPLHF
TGCGCCAGCAGCTTGGGACCCGGGAATAATTCACCCCTCCACTTT
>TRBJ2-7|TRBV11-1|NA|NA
CASSVDGPSYEQYF
TGTGCCAGCAGCGTAGACGGGCCCTCCTACGAGCAGTACTTC
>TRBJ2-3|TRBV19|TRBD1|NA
CATAIGQGLDTQYF
TGTGCCACCGCGATTGGACAGGGGTTAGATACGCAGTATTTT
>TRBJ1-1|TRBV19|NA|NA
CASSFENTEAFF
TGTGCCAGTAGTTTCGAGAACACTGAAGCTTTCTTT
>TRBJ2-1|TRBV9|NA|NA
CASSPTFGNEQFF
TGTGCCAGCAGCCCGACTTTCGGAAATGAGCAGTTCTTC
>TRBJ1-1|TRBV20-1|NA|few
CSARANTEAFF
TGCAGTGCTAGGGCGAACACTGAAGCTTTCTTT
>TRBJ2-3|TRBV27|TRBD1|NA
CASSSERGPRDTQYF
TGTGCCAGCAGTTCAGAGAGGGGGCCAAGGGATACGCAGTATTTT
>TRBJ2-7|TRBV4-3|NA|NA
CASSQDPGDEQYF
TGCGCCAGCAGCCAAGATCCCGGGGACGAGCAGTACTTC
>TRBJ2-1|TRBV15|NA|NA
CATSRDARNEQFF
TGTGCCACCAGCAGAGATGCTCGCAATGAGCAGTTCTTC
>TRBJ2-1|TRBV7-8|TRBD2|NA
CASSFDPGLAVNEQFF
TGTGCCAGCAGCTTCGACCCGGGACTAGCTGTCAATGAGCAGTTCTTC
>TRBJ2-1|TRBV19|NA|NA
CASSQESSYNEQFF
TGTGCCAGTAGCCAGGAAAGCTCCTACAATGAGCAGTTCTTC
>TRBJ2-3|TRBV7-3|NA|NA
CASSLTGSGTDTQYF
TGTGCCAGCAGCTTAACAGGGAGTGGCACAGATACGCAGTATTTT
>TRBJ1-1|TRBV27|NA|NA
CASSLDIGAPEAFF
TGTGCCAGCAGTTTAGATATCGGAGCGCCAGAAGCTTTCTTT
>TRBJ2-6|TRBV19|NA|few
CASSDVRSGANVLTF
TGTGCCAGTTCGGACGTGCGCTCTGGGGCCAACGTCCTGACTTTC
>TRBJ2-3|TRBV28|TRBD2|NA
CASSSLSGRAGGADTQYF
TGTGCCAGCAGTTCACTTAGCGGGAGGGCGGGGGGCGCAGATACGCAGTATTTT
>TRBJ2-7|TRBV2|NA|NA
CASSQYGIYEQYF
TGTGCCAGCAGCCAGTATGGGATATACGAGCAGTACTTC
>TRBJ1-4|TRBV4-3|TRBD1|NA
CASSQVTGGPEKLFF
TGCGCCAGCAGCCAAGTTACAGGGGGCCCTGAAAAACTGTTTTTT
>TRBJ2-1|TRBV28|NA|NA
CASSPPTYNEQFF
TGTGCCAGCAGCCCCCCGACCTACAATGAGCAGTTCTTC
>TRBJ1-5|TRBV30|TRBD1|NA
CAWSRTGTSNQPQHF
TGTGCCTGGAGCCGGACAGGGACCAGCAATCAGCCCCAGCATTTT
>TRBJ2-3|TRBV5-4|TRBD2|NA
CASSTEGLAGGRDTQYF
TGTGCCAGCAGCACCGAGGGACTAGCGGGGGGGAGGGATACGCAGTATTTT
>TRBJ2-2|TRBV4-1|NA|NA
CASSTIPAGELFF
TGCGCCAGCAGCACGATCCCGGCCGGGGAGCTGTTTTTT
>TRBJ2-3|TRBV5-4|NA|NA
CASSLSTDTQYF
TGTGCCAGCAGCTTGAGCACAGATACGCAGTATTTT
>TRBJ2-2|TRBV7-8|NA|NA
CASSSTVNTGELFF
TGTGCCAGCAGCTCAACAGTTAACACCGGGGAGCTGTTTTTT
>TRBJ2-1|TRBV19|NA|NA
CASSRALDTEQFF
TGTGCCAGTAGTAGGGCGCTCGACACTGAGCAGTTCTTC
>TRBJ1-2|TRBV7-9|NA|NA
CASSLVGQGRYGYTF
TGTGCCAGCAGCTTGGTGGGCCAGGGCCGCTATGGCTACACCTTC
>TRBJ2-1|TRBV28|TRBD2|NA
CASSGTSGGREQFF
TGTGCCAGCAGCGGGACTAGCGGAGGCAGGGAGCAGTTCTTC
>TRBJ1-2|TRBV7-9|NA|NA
CASSLTGAGEGYTF
TGTGCCAGCAGCTTGACAGGAGCGGGGGAGGGCTACACCTTC
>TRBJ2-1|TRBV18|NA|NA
CASSPWVGAYNEQFF
TGTGCCAGCTCACCGTGGGTTGGGGCCTACAATGAGCAGTTCTTC
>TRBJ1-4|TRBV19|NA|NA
CASSIPNRDLGKLFF
TGTGCCAGTAGTATTCCTAACAGGGACTTAGGGAAACTGTTTTTT
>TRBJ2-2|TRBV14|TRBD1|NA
CASSQGDRHTGELFF
TGTGCCAGCAGCCAAGGGGACAGGCACACCGGGGAGCTGTTTTTT
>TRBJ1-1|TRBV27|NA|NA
CASSDRAGGAFF
TGTGCCAGCAGTGATCGTGCCGGGGGAGCTTTCTTT
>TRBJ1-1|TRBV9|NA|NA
CASSVGLTYTEAFF
TGTGCCAGCAGCGTAGGGCTGACCTACACTGAAGCTTTCTTT
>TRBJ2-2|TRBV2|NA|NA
CASAGPQNTGELFF
TGTGCCAGCGCGGGACCGCAAAACACCGGGGAGCTGTTTTTT